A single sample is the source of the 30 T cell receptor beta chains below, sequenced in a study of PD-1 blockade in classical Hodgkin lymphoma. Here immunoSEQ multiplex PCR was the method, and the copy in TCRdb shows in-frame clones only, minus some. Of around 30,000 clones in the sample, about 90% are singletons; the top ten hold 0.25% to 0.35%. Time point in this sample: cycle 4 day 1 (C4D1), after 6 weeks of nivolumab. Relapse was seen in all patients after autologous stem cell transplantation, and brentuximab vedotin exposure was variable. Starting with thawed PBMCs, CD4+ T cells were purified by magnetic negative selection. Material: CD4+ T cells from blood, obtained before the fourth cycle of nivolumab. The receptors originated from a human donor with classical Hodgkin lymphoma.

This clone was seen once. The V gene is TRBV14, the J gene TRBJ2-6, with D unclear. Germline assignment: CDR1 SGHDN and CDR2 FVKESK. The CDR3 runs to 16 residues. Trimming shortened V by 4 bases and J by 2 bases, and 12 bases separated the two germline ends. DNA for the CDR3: TGTGCCAGCAGCCCTCCTACAGCCCCTGGGGCCAACGTCCTGACTTTC. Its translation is CASSPPTAPGANVLTF.

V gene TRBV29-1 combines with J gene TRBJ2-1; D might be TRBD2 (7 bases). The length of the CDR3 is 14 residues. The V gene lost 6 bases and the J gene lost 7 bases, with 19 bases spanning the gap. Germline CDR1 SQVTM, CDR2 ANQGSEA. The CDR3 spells CSVWGGREGNEQFF. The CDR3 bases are TGCAGCGTGTGGGGGGGCAGGGAAGGGAATGAGCAGTTCTTC.

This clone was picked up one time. CDR3 sequence: CASSWGTWTGAGYTF. For the CDR3, the DNA is TGTGCCAGCAGTTGGGGTACTTGGACAGGGGCTGGCTACACCTTC. V is TRBV6-5 and J is TRBJ1-2; 9 bases are shared with TRBD1. The CDR3 is made up of 15 amino acids. Unmatched junction bases numbered 10, after V lost 4 bases and J lost 7 bases. CDR1 MNHEY and CDR2 SVGAGI come from the germline V gene.

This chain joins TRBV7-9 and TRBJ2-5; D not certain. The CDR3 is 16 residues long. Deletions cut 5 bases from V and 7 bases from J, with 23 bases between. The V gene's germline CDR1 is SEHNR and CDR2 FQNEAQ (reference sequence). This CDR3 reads CASSLPQGTSAWTQYF. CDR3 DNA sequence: TGTGCCAGCAGCCTACCTCAAGGTACATCGGCGTGGACCCAGTACTTC.

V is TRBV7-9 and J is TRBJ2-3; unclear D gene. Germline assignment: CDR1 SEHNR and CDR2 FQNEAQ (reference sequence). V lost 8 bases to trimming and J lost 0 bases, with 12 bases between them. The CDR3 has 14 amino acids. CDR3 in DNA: TGTGCCAGCCAGCCACGGCGGAGCACAGATACGCAGTATTTT. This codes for CASQPRRSTDTQYF.

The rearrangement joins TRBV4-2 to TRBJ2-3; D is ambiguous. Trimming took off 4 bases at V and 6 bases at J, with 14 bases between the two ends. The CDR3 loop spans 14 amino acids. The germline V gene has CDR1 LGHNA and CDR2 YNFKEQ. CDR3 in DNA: TGTGCCAGCAGCCCACCCTCGGCAGCCGATACGCAGTATTTT. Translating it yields CASSPPSAADTQYF.

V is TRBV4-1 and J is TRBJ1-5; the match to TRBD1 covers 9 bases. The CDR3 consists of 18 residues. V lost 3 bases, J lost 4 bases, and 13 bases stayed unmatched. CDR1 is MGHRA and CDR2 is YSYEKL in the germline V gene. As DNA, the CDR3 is TGCGCCAGCAGCCATCCGTTGTCCGGGACAGGGTCTAATCAGCCCCAGCATTTT. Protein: CASSHPLSGTGSNQPQHF.

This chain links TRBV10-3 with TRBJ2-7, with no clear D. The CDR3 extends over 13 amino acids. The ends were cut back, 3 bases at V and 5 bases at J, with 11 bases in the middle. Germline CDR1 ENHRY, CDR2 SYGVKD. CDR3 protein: CAISDLGSHEQYF. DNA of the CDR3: TGTGCCATCAGTGATCTGGGTAGCCACGAGCAGTACTTC.

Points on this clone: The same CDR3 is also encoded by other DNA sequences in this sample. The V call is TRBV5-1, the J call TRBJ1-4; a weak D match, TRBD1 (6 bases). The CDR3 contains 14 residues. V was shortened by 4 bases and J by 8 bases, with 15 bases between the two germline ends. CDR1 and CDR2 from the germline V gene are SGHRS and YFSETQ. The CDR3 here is CASSLETGREKLFF. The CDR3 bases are TGCGCCAGCAGCCTCGAGACAGGAAGGGAAAAACTGTTTTTT. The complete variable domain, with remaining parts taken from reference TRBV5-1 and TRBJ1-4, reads KAGVTQTPRYLIKTRGQQVTLSCSPISGHRSVSWYQQTPGQGLQFLFEYFSETQRNKGNFPGRFSGRQFSNSRSEMNVSTLELGDSALYLCASSLETGREKLFFGSGTQLSVL.

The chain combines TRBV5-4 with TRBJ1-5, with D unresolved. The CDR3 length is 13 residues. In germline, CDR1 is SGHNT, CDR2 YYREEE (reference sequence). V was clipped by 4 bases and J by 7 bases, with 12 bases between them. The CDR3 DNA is TGTGCCAGCAGCCAAGATCGGAGACAGCCCCAGCATTTT. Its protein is CASSQDRRQPQHF.

The CDR3, as DNA: TGTGCCAGCAGTTACTTGGGGGTGGACGGAAACACCATATATTTT. Translation: CASSYLGVDGNTIYF. This chain connects TRBV6-6 to TRBJ1-3; D is possibly TRBD1 (5 bases). The CDR3 has 15 residues. Trimming took 1 base from V and 4 from J, leaving 11 bases between them. The germline gives CDR1 MNHNY, CDR2 SVGAGI (reference sequence).

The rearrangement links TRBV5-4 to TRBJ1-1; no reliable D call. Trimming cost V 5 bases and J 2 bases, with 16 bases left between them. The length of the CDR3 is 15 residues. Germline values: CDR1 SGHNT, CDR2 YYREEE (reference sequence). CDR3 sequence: CASRTTETRNTEAFF. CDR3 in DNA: TGTGCCAGCAGAACTACAGAGACCCGAAACACTGAAGCTTTCTTT.

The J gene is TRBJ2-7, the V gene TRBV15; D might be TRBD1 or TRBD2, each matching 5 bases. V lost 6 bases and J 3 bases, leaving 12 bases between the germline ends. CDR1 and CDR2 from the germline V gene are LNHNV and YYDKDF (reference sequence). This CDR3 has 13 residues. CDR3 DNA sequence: TGTGCCACCAGGCAGGGACCCAACTACGAGCAGTACTTC. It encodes CATRQGPNYEQYF.

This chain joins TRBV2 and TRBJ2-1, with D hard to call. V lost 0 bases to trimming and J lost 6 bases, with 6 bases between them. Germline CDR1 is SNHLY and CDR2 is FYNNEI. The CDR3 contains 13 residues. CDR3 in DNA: TGTGCCAGCAGTGAAGCGGCGGTCAATGAGCAGTTCTTC. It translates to CASSEAAVNEQFF.

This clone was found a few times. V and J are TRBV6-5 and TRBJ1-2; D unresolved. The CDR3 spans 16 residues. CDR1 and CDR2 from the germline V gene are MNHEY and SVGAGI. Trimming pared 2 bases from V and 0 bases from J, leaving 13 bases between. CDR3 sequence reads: CASSYRRFSTNYGYTF. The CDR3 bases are TGTGCCAGCAGTTACCGACGGTTCTCGACTAACTATGGCTACACCTTC.

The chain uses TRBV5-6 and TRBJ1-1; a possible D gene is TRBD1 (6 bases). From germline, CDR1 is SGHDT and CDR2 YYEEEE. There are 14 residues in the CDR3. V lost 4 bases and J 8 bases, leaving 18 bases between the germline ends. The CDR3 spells CASSATRGDLEAFF. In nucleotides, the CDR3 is TGTGCCAGCAGCGCGACAAGGGGGGATCTCGAAGCTTTCTTT.

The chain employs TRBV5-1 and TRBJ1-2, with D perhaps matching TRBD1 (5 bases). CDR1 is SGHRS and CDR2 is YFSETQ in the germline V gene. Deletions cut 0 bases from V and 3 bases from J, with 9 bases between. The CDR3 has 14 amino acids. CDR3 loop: CASSLDEGHYGYTF. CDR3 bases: TGCGCCAGCAGCTTGGACGAGGGACACTATGGCTACACCTTC.

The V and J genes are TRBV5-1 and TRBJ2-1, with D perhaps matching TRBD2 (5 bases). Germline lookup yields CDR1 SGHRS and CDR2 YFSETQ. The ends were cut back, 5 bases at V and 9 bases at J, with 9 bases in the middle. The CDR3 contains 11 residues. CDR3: CASRLEGEQFF. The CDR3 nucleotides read TGCGCCAGCAGGCTAGAGGGTGAGCAGTTCTTC.

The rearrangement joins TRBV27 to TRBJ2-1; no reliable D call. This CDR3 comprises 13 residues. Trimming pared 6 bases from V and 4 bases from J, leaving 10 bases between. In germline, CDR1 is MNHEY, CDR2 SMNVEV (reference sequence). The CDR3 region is CASRSTAYNEQFF. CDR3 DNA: TGTGCCAGCAGATCTACGGCGTACAATGAGCAGTTCTTC.

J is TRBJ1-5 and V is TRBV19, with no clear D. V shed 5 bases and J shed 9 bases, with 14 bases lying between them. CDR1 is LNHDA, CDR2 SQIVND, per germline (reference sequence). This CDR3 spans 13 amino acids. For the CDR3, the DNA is TGTGCCAGTAGTGGAGACCCTCCGAGGCCCCAGCATTTT. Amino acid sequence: CASSGDPPRPQHF.

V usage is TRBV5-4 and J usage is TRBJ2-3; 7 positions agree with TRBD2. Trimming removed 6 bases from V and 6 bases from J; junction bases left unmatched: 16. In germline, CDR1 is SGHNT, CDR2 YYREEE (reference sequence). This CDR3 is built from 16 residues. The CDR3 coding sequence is TGTGCCAGCAATCCGGGTGCGGGAGTGGTCGTTGATACGCAGTATTTT. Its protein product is CASNPGAGVVVDTQYF.

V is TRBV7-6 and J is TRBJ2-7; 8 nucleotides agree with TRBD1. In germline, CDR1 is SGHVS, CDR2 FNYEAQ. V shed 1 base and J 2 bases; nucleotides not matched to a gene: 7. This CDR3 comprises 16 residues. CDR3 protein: CASSLEIGQGAYEQYF. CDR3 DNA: TGTGCCAGCAGCTTAGAGATAGGACAGGGTGCCTACGAGCAGTACTTC.

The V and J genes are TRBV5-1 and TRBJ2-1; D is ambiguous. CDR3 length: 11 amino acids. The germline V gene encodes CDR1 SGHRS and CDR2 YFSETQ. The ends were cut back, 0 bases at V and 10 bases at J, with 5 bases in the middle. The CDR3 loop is CASSLAREQFF. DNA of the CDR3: TGCGCCAGCAGCTTGGCCCGGGAGCAGTTCTTC. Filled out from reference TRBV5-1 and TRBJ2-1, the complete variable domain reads KAGVTQTPRYLIKTRGQQVTLSCSPISGHRSVSWYQQTPGQGLQFLFEYFSETQRNKGNFPGRFSGRQFSNSRSEMNVSTLELGDSALYLCASSLAREQFFGPGTRLTVL.

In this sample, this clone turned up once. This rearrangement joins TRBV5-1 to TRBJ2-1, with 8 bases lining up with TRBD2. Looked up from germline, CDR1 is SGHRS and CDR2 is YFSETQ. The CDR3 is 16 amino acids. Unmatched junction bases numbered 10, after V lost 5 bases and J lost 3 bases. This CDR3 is CASRSSLAGLYNEQFF. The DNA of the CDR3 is TGCGCCAGCAGGTCTTCCCTAGCGGGCCTCTACAATGAGCAGTTCTTC.

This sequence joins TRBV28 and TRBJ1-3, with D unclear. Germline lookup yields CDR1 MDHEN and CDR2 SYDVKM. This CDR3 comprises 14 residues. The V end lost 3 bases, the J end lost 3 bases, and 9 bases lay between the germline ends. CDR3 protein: CASSFRGGGNTIYF. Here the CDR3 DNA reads TGTGCCAGCAGTTTTCGGGGTGGTGGAAACACCATATATTTT.

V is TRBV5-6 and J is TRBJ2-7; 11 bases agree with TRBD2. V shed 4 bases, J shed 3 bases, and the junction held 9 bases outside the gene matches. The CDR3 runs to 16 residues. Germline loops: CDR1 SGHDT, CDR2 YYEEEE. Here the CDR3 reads CASSPRLAGLFYEQYF. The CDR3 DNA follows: TGTGCCAGCAGCCCCAGACTAGCGGGACTTTTCTACGAGCAGTACTTC.

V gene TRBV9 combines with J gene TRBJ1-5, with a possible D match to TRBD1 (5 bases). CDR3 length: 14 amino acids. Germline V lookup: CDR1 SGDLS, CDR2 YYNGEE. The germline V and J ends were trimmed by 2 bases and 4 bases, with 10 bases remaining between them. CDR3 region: CASSVEGINQPQHF. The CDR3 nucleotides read TGTGCCAGCAGCGTTGAGGGGATAAATCAGCCCCAGCATTTT.

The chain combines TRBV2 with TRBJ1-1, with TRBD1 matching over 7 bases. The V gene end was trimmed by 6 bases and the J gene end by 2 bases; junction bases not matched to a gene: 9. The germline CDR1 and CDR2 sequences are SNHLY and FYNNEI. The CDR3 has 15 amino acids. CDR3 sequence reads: CASSESGTDNTEAFF. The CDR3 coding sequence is TGTGCCAGCAGCGAATCCGGGACAGATAACACTGAAGCTTTCTTT.

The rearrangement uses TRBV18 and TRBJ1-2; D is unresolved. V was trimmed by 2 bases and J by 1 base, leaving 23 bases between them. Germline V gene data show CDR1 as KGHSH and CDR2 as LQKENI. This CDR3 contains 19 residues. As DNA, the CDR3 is TGTGCCAGCTCACCAAGGTCTACCGTCCCGACTCCCCTTAACTATGGCTACACCTTC. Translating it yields CASSPRSTVPTPLNYGYTF.

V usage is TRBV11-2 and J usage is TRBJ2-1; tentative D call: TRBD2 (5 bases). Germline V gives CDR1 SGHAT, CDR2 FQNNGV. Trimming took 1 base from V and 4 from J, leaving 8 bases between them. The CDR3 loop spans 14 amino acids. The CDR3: CASSLAGTYNEQFF. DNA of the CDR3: TGTGCCAGCAGCTTAGCGGGAACTTACAATGAGCAGTTCTTC.